This is a list of T cell receptor beta chains from one sample in a study of cytomegalovirus exposure and HLA in healthy donors. Using immunoSEQ multiplex PCR, the repertoire was profiled, and TCRdb retains in-frame clones only, with some absent. The data show around 120,000 clones, 60% to 85% seen once. Sequencing was performed on PBMCs. The origin of the receptors is a human donor in good health. Both conserved end residues are part of each CDR3.

TRBJ2-3 TRBV7-8 CASRPAWSSTDTQYF
TRBJ1-2 TRBV7-9 CASSLLGVPGYTF
TRBJ2-1 TRBV19 CASSIRTNHNEQFF
TRBJ2-5 TRBV7-7 CASSTGLAGGETQYF
TRBJ2-1 TRBV10-2 CASSESPSDLAGGNEQFF
TRBJ2-5 TRBV18 CASSPLKETQYF
TRBJ2-3 TRBV7-3 CASSKGTGSTQYF
TRBJ2-5 TRBV9 CASSVRSAGGQETQYF
TRBJ2-7 TRBV6-5 CASSSQGASSYEQYF
TRBJ2-3 TRBV7-2 CASSSVDFSTDTQYF
TRBJ1-4 TRBV7-9 CASSSGTKTPRDEKLFF
TRBJ2-1 TRBV18 CASPERLASPDEQFF
TRBJ2-6 TRBV4-1 CASSQLQGASSGANVLTF
TRBJ1-2 TRBV11-2 CASSFYRGENGYTF
TRBJ2-5 TRBV6-5 CASSSLGTVQETQYF
TRBJ1-5 TRBV19 CASGSGQGAASNQPQHF
TRBJ1-5 TRBV21-1 CASRDRRSSNQPQHF
TRBJ1-2 TRBV4-2 CASSQDGGVGYGYTF
TRBJ2-5 TRBV5-1 CASRFDGEETQYF
TRBJ1-1 TRBV14 CASSHRGVLAEAFF
TRBJ2-1 TRBV20-1 CSALEVDEQFF
TRBJ2-4 TRBV6-5 CASSYFASDIQYF
TRBJ1-2 TRBV6-5 CASTPGTVLLLGYTF
TRBJ1-1 TRBV6-5 CASSYSTQGMLEAFF
TRBJ2-1 TRBV6-5 CASSQTSGAYNEQFF
TRBJ2-2 TRBV29-1 CSVDRGFGTGELFF
TRBJ2-7 TRBV27 CASSLGTGGLEQYF
TRBJ1-2 TRBV5-4 CASSRYTGPNYGYTF
TRBJ1-6 TRBV9 CASSVAGEYNSPLHF
TRBJ1-3 TRBV28 CASSFSEGAGNTIYF
TRBJ2-7 TRBV7-7 CASSLGAMGGYEQYF
TRBJ1-2 TRBV9 CASSQGDSRHGYTF
TRBJ2-3 TRBV5-1 CATSVSGQVYTDTQYF
TRBJ1-5 TRBV28 CASKFGGFEPQHF
TRBJ1-3 TRBV9 CASSATVFSGNTIYF
TRBJ2-3 TRBV7-3 CASSLSGSDTQYF
TRBJ1-3 TRBV4-2 CASSQVPSGSGNTIYF
TRBJ2-2 TRBV12-5 CASGLRTGSGGELFF
TRBJ2-2 TRBV9 CASSVGTSETGELFF
TRBJ1-5 TRBV4-1 CASSPDRTGGIISNQPQHF
TRBJ2-1 TRBV10-1 CAAYQGSRSYNEQFF
TRBJ2-3 TRBV5-1 CASSPPSGGGTDTQYF
TRBJ1-6 TRBV4-2 CASSQDRVNSPLHF